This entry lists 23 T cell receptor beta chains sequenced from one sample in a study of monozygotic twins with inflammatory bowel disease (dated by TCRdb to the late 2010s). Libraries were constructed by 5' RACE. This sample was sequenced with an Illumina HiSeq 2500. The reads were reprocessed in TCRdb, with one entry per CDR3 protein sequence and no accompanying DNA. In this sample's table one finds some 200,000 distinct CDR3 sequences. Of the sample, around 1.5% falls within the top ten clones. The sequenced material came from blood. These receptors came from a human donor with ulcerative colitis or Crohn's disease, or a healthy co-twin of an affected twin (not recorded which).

The CDR3 sequence is CASSPPSGSEGYTF. V usage is TRBV5-1 and J usage is TRBJ1-2. CDR3 length equals 14 residues. Germline V CDR1 and CDR2: SGHRS, YFSETQ.

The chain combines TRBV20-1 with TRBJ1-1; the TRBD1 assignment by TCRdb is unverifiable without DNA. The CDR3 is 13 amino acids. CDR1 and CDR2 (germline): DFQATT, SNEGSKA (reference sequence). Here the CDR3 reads CSVATGEDTEAFF.

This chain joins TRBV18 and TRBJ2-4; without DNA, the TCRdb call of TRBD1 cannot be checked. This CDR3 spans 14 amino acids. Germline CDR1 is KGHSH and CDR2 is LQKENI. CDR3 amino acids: CASSPTGAGDIQYF.

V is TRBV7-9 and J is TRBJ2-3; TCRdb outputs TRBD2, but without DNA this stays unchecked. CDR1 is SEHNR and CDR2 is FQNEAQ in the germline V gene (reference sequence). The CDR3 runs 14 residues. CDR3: CASSFEGITDTQYF.

CDR3 loop: CASSPIGGFERGRQETQYF. The chain links TRBV18 to TRBJ2-5; TCRdb proposes TRBD1, but this gene call is untestable without DNA. The CDR3 extends over 19 amino acids. Germline loops: CDR1 KGHSH, CDR2 LQKENI.

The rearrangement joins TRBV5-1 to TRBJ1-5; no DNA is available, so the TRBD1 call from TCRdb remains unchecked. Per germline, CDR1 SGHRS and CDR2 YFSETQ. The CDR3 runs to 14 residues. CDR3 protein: CASSLWGRDQPQDF.

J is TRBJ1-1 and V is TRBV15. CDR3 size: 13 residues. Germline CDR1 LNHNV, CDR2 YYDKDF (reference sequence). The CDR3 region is CATSRVGNTEAFF.

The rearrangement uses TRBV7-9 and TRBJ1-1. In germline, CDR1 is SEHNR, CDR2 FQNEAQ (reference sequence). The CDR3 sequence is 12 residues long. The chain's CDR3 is CASTVVNTEAFF.

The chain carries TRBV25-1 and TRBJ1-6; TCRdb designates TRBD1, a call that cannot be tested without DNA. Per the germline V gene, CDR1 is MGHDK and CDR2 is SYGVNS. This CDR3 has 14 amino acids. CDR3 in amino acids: CASSRRPQHAPLHF.

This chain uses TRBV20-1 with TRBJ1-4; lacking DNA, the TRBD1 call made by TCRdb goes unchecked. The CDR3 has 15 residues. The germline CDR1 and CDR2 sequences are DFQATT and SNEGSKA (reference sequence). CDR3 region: CSAARLDRANEKLFF.

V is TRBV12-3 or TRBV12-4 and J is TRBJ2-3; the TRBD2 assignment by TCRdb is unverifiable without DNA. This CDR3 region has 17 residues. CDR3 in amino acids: CASSSPLTSGDTDTQYF.

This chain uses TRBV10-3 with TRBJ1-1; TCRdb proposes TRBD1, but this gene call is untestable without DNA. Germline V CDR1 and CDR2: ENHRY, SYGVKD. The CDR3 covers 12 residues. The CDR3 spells CAIQGVVGEAFF.

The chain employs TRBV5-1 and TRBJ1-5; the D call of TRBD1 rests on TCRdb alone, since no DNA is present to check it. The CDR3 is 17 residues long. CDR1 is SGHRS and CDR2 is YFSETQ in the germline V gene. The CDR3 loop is CASSLGVPTFAGQPQHF.

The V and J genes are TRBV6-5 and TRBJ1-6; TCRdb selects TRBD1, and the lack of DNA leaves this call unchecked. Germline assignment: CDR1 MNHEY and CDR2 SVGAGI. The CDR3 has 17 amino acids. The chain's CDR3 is CASSYSDRSGGRTPLHF.

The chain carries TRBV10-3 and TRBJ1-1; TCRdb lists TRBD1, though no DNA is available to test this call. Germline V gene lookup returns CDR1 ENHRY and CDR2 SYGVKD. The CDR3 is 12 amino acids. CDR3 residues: CAISAGDTEAFF.

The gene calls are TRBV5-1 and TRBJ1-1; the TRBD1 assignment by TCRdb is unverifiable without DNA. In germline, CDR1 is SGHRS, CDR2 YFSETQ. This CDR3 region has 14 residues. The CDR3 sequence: CASSVGQGRTEAFF.

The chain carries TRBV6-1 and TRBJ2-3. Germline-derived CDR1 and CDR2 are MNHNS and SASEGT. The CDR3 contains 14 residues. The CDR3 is CASSELAVADTQYF.

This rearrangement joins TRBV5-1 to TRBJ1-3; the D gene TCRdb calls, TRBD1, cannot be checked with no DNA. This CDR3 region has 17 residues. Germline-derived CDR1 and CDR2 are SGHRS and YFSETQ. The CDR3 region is CASSLEGTGNSGNTIYF.

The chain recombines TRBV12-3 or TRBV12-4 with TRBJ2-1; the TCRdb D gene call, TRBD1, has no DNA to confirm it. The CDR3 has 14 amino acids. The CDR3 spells CASSLVGPGRQQFF.

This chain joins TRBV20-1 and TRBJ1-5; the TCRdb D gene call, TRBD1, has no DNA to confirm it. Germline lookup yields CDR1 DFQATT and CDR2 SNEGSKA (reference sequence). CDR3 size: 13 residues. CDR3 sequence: CSAIRDMNQPQHF.

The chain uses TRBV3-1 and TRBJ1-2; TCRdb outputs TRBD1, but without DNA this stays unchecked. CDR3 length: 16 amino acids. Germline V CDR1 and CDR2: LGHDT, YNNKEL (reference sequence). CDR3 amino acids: CASSPNRGRAGYGYTF.

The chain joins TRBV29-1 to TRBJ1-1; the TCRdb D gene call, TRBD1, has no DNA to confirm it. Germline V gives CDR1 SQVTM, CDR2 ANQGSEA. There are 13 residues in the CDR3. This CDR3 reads CSASGQRRTEAFF.

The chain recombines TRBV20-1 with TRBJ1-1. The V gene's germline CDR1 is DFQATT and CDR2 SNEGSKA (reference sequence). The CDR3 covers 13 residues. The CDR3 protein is CSAREGLDTEAFF.